A selection of T cell receptor beta chains follows, all from one sample in a study of cytomegalovirus exposure and HLA in healthy donors. Libraries were prepared by immunoSEQ multiplex PCR; TCRdb keeps only in-frame clonotypes and omits some of them. This table has tens of thousands of clones, roughly 70% appearing once. The specimen was PBMCs. The receptor source for this set is a man in his thirties or forties in good health and CMV-seronegative. Both conserved end residues are part of each CDR3. The order of the fields is clone size, CDR3 length, D gene, J gene, V gene, CDR3 protein, CDR3 DNA. D genes are given only for firm matches. Rows give clone size only sometimes, using once, few, many, or a class for an expanded clone.

. 13 . TRBJ1-1 TRBV5-4 CASSNTGNTEAFF TGTGCCAGCAGCAATACAGGGAACACTGAAGCTTTCTTT
few 15 . TRBJ1-1 TRBV7-6 CASSDLERGGTEAFF TGTGCCAGCAGCGACCTAGAGCGAGGGGGCACTGAAGCTTTCTTT
. 13 . TRBJ1-1 TRBV5-6 CASSSTTDTEAFF TGTGCCAGCAGCTCAACGACAGACACTGAAGCTTTCTTT
. 13 . TRBJ1-3 TRBV5-1 CASSLTSGNTIYF TGCGCCAGCAGCTTGACATCTGGAAACACCATATATTTT
. 15 TRBD1 TRBJ1-3 TRBV6-5 CASSLSGTVGNTIYF TGTGCCAGCAGTCTATCCGGGACAGTAGGAAACACCATATATTTT
. 14 . TRBJ1-5 TRBV18 CASSGQGDNQPQHF TGTGCCAGCTCGGGGCAGGGTGACAATCAGCCCCAGCATTTT
. 15 . TRBJ2-2 TRBV19 CASSIDQGLTGELFF TGTGCCAGTAGTATAGATCAGGGGTTAACCGGGGAGCTGTTTTTT
. 14 . TRBJ1-1 TRBV27 CASSYQGPSTEAFF TGTGCCAGCAGCTATCAGGGTCCGAGCACTGAAGCTTTCTTT
. 13 . TRBJ2-7 TRBV27 CASSLNGGYEQYF TGTGCCAGCAGTTTAAACGGGGGTTACGAGCAGTACTTC
. 13 . TRBJ1-5 TRBV2 CASIQGLSQPQHF TGTGCCAGCATTCAGGGCTTGTCTCAGCCCCAGCATTTT
. 13 TRBD1 TRBJ1-1 TRBV6-1 CATFRGPFTEAFF TGTGCCACCTTCAGGGGGCCCTTCACTGAAGCTTTCTTT